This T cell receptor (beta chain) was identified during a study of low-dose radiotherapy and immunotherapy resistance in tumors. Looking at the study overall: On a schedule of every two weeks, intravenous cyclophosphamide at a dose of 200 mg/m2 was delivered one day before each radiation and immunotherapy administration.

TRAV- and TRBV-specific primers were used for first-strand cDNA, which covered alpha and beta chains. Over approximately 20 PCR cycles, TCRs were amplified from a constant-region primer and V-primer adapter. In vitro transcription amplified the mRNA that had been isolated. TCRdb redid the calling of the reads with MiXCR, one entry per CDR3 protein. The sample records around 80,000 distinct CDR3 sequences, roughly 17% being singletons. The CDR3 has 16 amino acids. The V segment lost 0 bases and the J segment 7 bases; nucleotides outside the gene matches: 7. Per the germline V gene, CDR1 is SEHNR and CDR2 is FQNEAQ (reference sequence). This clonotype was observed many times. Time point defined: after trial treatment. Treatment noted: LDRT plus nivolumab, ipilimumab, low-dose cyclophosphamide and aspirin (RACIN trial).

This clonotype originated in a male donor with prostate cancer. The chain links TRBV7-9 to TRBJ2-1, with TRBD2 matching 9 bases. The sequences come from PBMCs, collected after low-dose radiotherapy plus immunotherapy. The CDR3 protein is CASSLADSGSINEQFF. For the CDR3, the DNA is TGTGCCAGCAGCTTAGCGGATAGCGGGAGTATAAATGAGCAGTTCTTC.